This T cell receptor (beta chain) derives from a study of blood T cell repertoires in COVID-19. Overall study: The samples span acute and convalescent COVID-19 from the United States, Italy and Spain.

Sequencing used immunoSEQ multiplex PCR; TCRdb keeps in-frame clones, though not all of them. The sample gives 400,000 or so clones, less than 95% of which show up once; under 0.7% is in the top ten. Per germline, CDR1 LNHDA and CDR2 SQIVND (reference sequence). V shed 3 bases, J shed 8 bases, and the junction held 14 bases outside the gene matches. The CDR3 is 16 residues long. Participants, about 18 to 95 years old, spanned 25 or so US areas. Cohort placement rested on clinical history that participants reported themselves. Cohort 3 donors counted as recovered after two negative PCRs, clearance, or resolved symptoms.

The receptor comes from a man between 18 and 29 years old who had recovered from COVID-19. V gene TRBV19 combines with J gene TRBJ1-2, with TRBD1 identical over 8 bases. Sequenced sample: PBMCs or T cells enriched from blood (not recorded which). CDR3 region: CASSITGGRKQKGYTF. The CDR3 DNA reads as TGTGCCAGTAGTATCACAGGGGGACGAAAACAGAAAGGCTACACCTTC.